What follows is one T cell receptor (beta chain) and its context. This clonotype was seen only a few times. Its antigen is currently not known. Within one base of it there is no much larger clone, and no base qualities were kept. The germline V gene provides CDR1 MNHEY and CDR2 SVGEGT. The CDR3 runs 13 amino acids, cysteine and phenylalanine included. The sequence is cut down to CDR3 DNA, 39 bases in frame from base 1. The V and J ends are trimmed by 0 bases and 6 bases, leaving 9 bases between them. These data belong to a study of early T cells in non-severe SARS-CoV-2 infection (dated by TCRdb to 2020 to 2023). Broadly, across the study: TCR sequencing used bulk RNA from unsorted whole blood, so alpha and beta chains could not be paired.

A case-control design nested within a healthcare worker cohort in London, UK, was used, with weekly nasopharyngeal swab PCR tests and blood sampling performed. Between 23 and 31 March 2020, the week of the UK lockdown, healthcare workers were enrolled and then followed up weekly for as long as 16 weeks. The library came from 5' RACE. This sample was sequenced with a NextSeq 500. Unique molecular identifiers were attached to individual cDNA molecules in the TCR library protocol so that sequencing error and PCR bias could be corrected. TCR alpha and beta chains were both sequenced, and the abundances of alpha and beta sequences in each sample were closely correlated with each other. Turning to the authors' computational methods: Decombinator V4 was used to perform V gene, J gene and CDR3 annotation of TCR sequences. TCRs were defined as expanded if a significant change between any two time points was detected under a Poisson model with p below 0.0001. TCR abundances were normalised to the total number of TCRs sequenced per sample and were expressed as counts per million. TRAV1-2 paired with TRAJ12, TRAJ20 or TRAJ33 defined MAIT TCRs, while TRAV10 paired with TRAJ18 defined iNKT TCRs. VDJdb, accessed 1 November 2021, was searched for CMV, EBV and SARS-CoV-2 annotated TCRs, with TCRs annotated for multiple antigens excluded. In-frame beta chains were kept once TCRdb had trimmed the public reads at Q25 with fastp and called clones with MiXCR. Under each unique CDR3 protein, matching rows form one entry showing the most common genes and DNA. These V and J calls rely on TCRdb rather than the paper's analysis. In this sample the table shows 70,000 to 90,000 distinct CDR3 sequences, roughly 15% of which occur a single time. The ten largest account for roughly 12% of the sample.

Here is what the overall study found, with its caveats: VDJdb matching was skewed toward anti-spike CD8 responses, so virus-specific expansions were likely underestimated and private and CD4 specificities were missed.

The material sequenced was whole blood. The clonotype was recovered from an adult who was a healthcare worker with PCR-confirmed SARS-CoV-2 infection or an uninfected control (not recorded which). The chain is assembled from TRBV6-2 or TRBV6-3 and TRBJ2-7; no D gene call is confident. CDR3 sequence: CASSYSNSIEQYF. The DNA sequence is given as TGTGCCAGCAGTTACTCGAATTCGATCGAGCAGTACTTC.